The 14 T cell receptor beta chains listed next were all sequenced from one sample in a study of shared clonotypes between healthy human individuals. Generated by immunoSEQ multiplex PCR, the TCRdb table keeps only in-frame clones and is missing some. The sample consists of roughly 2.2 million clones, around 92% of them appearing once. The sample was naive CD4+ T cells from PBMCs. The subset was: CD45RA+ positively selected. Receptor source: a man aged 18 to 30 in good health. Some clones in this sample may be carry-over from other donors' samples.

This chain links TRBV6-5 with TRBJ2-7; D tentatively reads TRBD1 or TRBD2 (5 bases each). CDR3 length: 16 residues. V lost 2 bases, J lost 2 bases, and 16 bases lay in between. The germline gives CDR1 MNHEY, CDR2 SVGAGI. The CDR3 DNA follows: TGTGCCAGCAGTTACCGTACCGGGACGGTCACCTACGAGCAGTACTTC. Translated, it gives CASSYRTGTVTYEQYF.

The chain carries TRBV5-4 and TRBJ2-2; tentatively, D is TRBD1 (5 bases). The CDR3 contains 15 residues. From germline, CDR1 is SGHNT and CDR2 YYREEE (reference sequence). Trimming stripped 4 bases from V and 6 bases from J, with 16 bases between. The CDR3 nucleotides read TGTGCCAGCAGCCGGGTAGGGGTTAGGTCCGGGGAGCTGTTTTTT. Its protein is CASSRVGVRSGELFF.

This sequence joins TRBV7-8 and TRBJ1-2; D possibly corresponds to TRBD1 (6 bases). The V gene's germline CDR1 is SGHVS and CDR2 FQNEAQ. The CDR3 is made up of 15 amino acids. V lost 1 base and J 0 bases, leaving 9 bases between the germline ends. This CDR3 is CASSLEQGANYGYTF. CDR3 nucleotide sequence: TGTGCCAGCAGCTTAGAACAGGGAGCTAACTATGGCTACACCTTC.

The J gene is TRBJ1-2, the V gene TRBV19; 8 bases match TRBD1. Looked up from germline, CDR1 is LNHDA and CDR2 is SQIVND (reference sequence). The CDR3 is made up of 16 amino acids. V was clipped by 4 bases and J by 1 base; unmatched bases: 8. CDR3 coding DNA: TGTGCCAGTAGTAGTTACCGGGACAGGATTAACTATGGCTACACCTTC. It yields the protein CASSSYRDRINYGYTF. The full variable domain, in which reference TRBV19 and TRBJ1-2 provide the parts outside the CDR3, is DGGITQSPKYLFRKEGQNVTLSCEQNLNHDAMYWYRQDPGQGLRLIYYSQIVNDFQKGDIAEGYSVSREKKESFPLTVTSAQKNPTAFYLCASSSYRDRINYGYTFGSGTRLTVV.

This clone was counted a single time. The chain combines TRBV29-1 with TRBJ1-3, with D unclear. The CDR3 covers 12 residues. Germline V lookup: CDR1 SQVTM, CDR2 ANQGSEA. Deletions cut 0 bases from V and 6 bases from J, with 6 bases between. This CDR3 reads CSVEDTENTIYF. CDR3 nucleotides: TGCAGCGTTGAAGATACCGAAAACACCATATATTTT. The whole variable domain, remainder taken from reference TRBV29-1 and TRBJ1-3, is SAVISQKPSRDICQRGTSLTIQCQVDSQVTMMFWYRQQPGQSLTLIATANQGSEATYESGFVIDKFPISRPNLTFSTLTVSNMSPEDSSIYLCSVEDTENTIYFGEGSWLTVV.

This clone was observed a single time. The sample has other DNA sequences that encode this CDR3 too. The CDR3 region has the DNA TGCGCCAGCAGCCAAGCGGGACAGCCTAATGAAAAACTGTTTTTT. The encoded protein is CASSQAGQPNEKLFF. This sequence joins TRBV4-1 and TRBJ1-4; the match to TRBD1 covers 7 bases. Germline V lookup: CDR1 MGHRA, CDR2 YSYEKL. This CDR3 is 15 amino acids long. V was pared by 1 base and J by 3 bases, with 2 bases of the junction left unmatched.

The genes are TRBV6-1 and TRBJ2-5; 9 nucleotides match TRBD2. The CDR3 is made up of 14 amino acids. Trimming at V came to 4 bases and at J to 5 bases, leaving 5 bases not matched to a gene. Germline V gene data show CDR1 as MNHNS and CDR2 as SASEGT. The CDR3 sequence is CASSAIAGVETQYF. CDR3 nucleotide sequence: TGTGCCAGCAGTGCCATAGCGGGAGTGGAGACCCAGTACTTC.

The sample holds a few counts of this clone. The chain recombines TRBV19 with TRBJ1-2; D gene unclear. Between the trimmed V and J ends, which lost 6 bases and 0 bases, there was a span of 8 bases. This CDR3 comprises 13 residues. Germline CDR1 and CDR2: LNHDA and SQIVND (reference sequence). Here the CDR3 DNA reads TGTGCCAGTAGGCAGGAAGCTAACTATGGCTACACCTTC. Translating gives CASRQEANYGYTF.

CDR3 DNA: TGCGCCAGCAGCTTGGGTAGCCCGACCGGGGAGCTGTTTTTT. It encodes CASSLGSPTGELFF. The chain links TRBV5-1 to TRBJ2-2; the D is unclear. V was shortened by 0 bases and J by 5 bases, with 8 bases between the two germline ends. Per germline, CDR1 SGHRS and CDR2 YFSETQ. The CDR3 length is 14 residues. Full variable domain (missing parts from reference TRBV5-1 and TRBJ2-2): KAGVTQTPRYLIKTRGQQVTLSCSPISGHRSVSWYQQTPGQGLQFLFEYFSETQRNKGNFPGRFSGRQFSNSRSEMNVSTLELGDSALYLCASSLGSPTGELFFGEGSRLTVL.

As concerns this clone: In the same sample, other DNA sequences code for this CDR3. The chain links TRBV19 to TRBJ1-3, with D unclear. The CDR3 totals 14 residues. Germline V lookup: CDR1 LNHDA, CDR2 SQIVND (reference sequence). V lost 6 bases and J lost 4, with 13 bases in between. The CDR3 loop is CASSPSGTGNTIYF. In DNA form, the CDR3 reads TGTGCCAGTAGCCCGAGCGGTACCGGAAACACCATATATTTT.

The V call is TRBV5-1, the J call TRBJ1-1; 8 bases match TRBD1. The CDR3 loop spans 13 amino acids. J lost 5 bases, V lost 3 bases, and 3 bases had no gene match. CDR1 SGHRS and CDR2 YFSETQ come from the germline V gene. The CDR3 is CASSYDRGTEAFF. In DNA, the CDR3 is TGCGCCAGCAGCTATGACAGGGGAACTGAAGCTTTCTTT.

V usage is TRBV5-4 and J usage is TRBJ2-7, with D hard to call. The CDR3 spans 13 residues. The ends were cut back, 4 bases at V and 3 bases at J, with 11 bases in the middle. CDR1 SGHNT and CDR2 YYREEE come from the germline V gene (reference sequence). The CDR3 region has the DNA TGTGCCAGCAGCGACCACAGAAACTACGAGCAGTACTTC. Its translation is CASSDHRNYEQYF.

This clone appeared a single time. This chain links TRBV15 with TRBJ2-3; 8 nucleotides line up with TRBD2. The junction had 10 bases not matched to a gene; V was cut back by 8 bases and J by 0 bases. The V gene's germline CDR1 is LNHNV and CDR2 YYDKDF (reference sequence). This CDR3 comprises 16 residues. CDR3 amino acids: CATPRWASGSTDTQYF. The CDR3 DNA reads TGTGCCACCCCAAGGTGGGCTAGCGGGAGCACAGATACGCAGTATTTT.

This clone was recorded only once. The chain combines TRBV27 with TRBJ1-5, with a weak D call TRBD1 (6 bases). The CDR3 length is 16 residues. With 4 bases removed from V and 0 bases from J, the gap between germline ends came to 13 bases. Germline V gene data show CDR1 as MNHEY and CDR2 as SMNVEV (reference sequence). The CDR3 loop reads CASSSGGTPSNQPQHF. Written as DNA, the CDR3 is TGTGCCAGCAGTTCCGGAGGGACACCTAGCAATCAGCCCCAGCATTTT.